This T cell receptor beta chain stems from a study of blood T cell repertoires in COVID-19. Study summary: T cells, B-cell-depleted T cells, or PBMCs provided the cDNA or gDNA that served as material.

Germline V gene sequence: CDR1 MNHEY, CDR2 SMNVEV (reference sequence). V gave up 5 bases and J gave up 14 bases; unmatched junction bases: 11. The CDR3 length is 13 residues. TCRdb's copy holds only in-frame clones and misses some; the assay was immunoSEQ multiplex PCR. Of a few hundred thousand clones in the sample, over 75% were seen once. Participant age was about 18 to 89 years, and participants resided in fewer than 25 US areas. Researchers sorted participants into cohorts using their self-reported clinical history. This TCR came from a woman between 18 and 29 years old who had recovered from COVID-19. The chain has TRBV27 and TRBJ2-1, with 8 nucleotides matching TRBD1. Sample: PBMCs or T cells enriched from blood (not recorded which). CDR3 region: CASSVNRDRIKFF. In nucleotides, the CDR3 is TGTGCCAGCAGTGTAAATCGGGACAGGATAAAGTTCTTC.